This T cell receptor (beta chain) was found in a study of blood T cell repertoires in COVID-19. CDR1 KGHSH and CDR2 LQKENI come from the germline V gene. V gave up 3 bases and J gave up 3 bases, with 8 bases separating them. This CDR3 spans 13 amino acids. Patients from Seattle were sampled longitudinally, starting during active infection. Per the original data handling: Estimated nucleated cell counts came from reference gene primer amplification. Here immunoSEQ multiplex PCR was the method, and the copy in TCRdb shows in-frame clones only, minus some. D and trimming come from the DNA, and the V and J calls and clone size come from that table. The sample consists of about 480,000 clones, roughly nine tenths of them appearing once. Comment on this clone: Distinct nucleotide sequences in the sample also encode this CDR3.

The V call is TRBV18, the J call TRBJ1-2; no clear D gene. The TCR was taken from a woman between 50 and 59 years old with COVID-19, enrolled during active disease. The sample taken for sequencing was peripheral blood. The CDR3: CASSPEGDYGYTF. CDR3 nucleotides: TGTGCCAGCTCACCGGAGGGAGACTATGGCTACACCTTC. Complete variable domain (other parts from reference TRBV18 and TRBJ1-2): NAGVMQNPRHLVRRRGQEARLRCSPMKGHSHVYWYRQLPEEGLKFMVYLQKENIIDESGMPKERFSAEFPKEGPSILRIQQVVRGDSAAYFCASSPEGDYGYTFGSGTRLTVV.